This TCR beta chain appears in the sequencing data of a study of blood T cell repertoires in COVID-19. Generated by immunoSEQ multiplex PCR, the TCRdb table keeps only in-frame clones and is missing some. The table has fewer than 350,000 clones, 86% seen once. The CDR3 is 15 residues long. The germline V gene encodes CDR1 LNHNV and CDR2 YYDKDF (reference sequence). The trim removed 0 bases at V and 3 bases at J, leaving 3 bases unmatched. Material for sequencing was peripheral blood. V and J are TRBV15 and TRBJ2-5, with 8 bases identical to TRBD1. This TCR came from a woman in her thirties who had recovered from COVID-19. CDR3 loop: CATSRDRGQEETQYF. DNA for the CDR3: TGTGCCACCAGCAGAGATCGGGGACAGGAAGAGACCCAGTACTTC.